The 29 T cell receptor beta chains given below trace back to one sample, sequenced in a study of T-cell reconstitution after alpha-beta-depleted transplantation in children. As it was prepared, the TCRbeta library received unique molecular identifiers. TCRdb reanalysed the PCR reads using MiXCR and keeps one entry per CDR3 protein. The repertoire consists of 500,000 or so distinct CDR3 sequences, with around a third occurring once and the leading ten covering around 2.3%. The material sequenced was PBMCs from the stem cell graft donor, taken from the stem cell graft. The receptors shown here come from a human donor who donated a stem cell graft to a child with aplastic anemia.

This clonotype was seen more than once but under ten times. The rearrangement uses TRBV5-1 and TRBJ1-2; D perhaps matches TRBD1 (6 bases). CDR3 size: 15 residues. Trimming cost V 3 bases and J 3 bases, with 15 bases left between them. CDR1 is SGHRS, CDR2 YFSETQ, per germline. In DNA form, the CDR3 reads TGCGCCAGCAGCTCCGGACAGCGGGCGTACTATGGCTACACCTTC. It specifies CASSSGQRAYYGYTF.

This clonotype was observed a few times. V and J are TRBV28 and TRBJ1-1; D gene ambiguous. This CDR3 has 13 amino acids. In germline, CDR1 is MDHEN, CDR2 SYDVKM. V shed 5 bases and J shed 2 bases, with 9 bases lying between them. The CDR3 region is CASSTSVNTEAFF. Here the CDR3 DNA reads TGTGCCAGCAGTACTTCAGTTAACACTGAAGCTTTCTTT. The full variable domain, rest sourced from reference TRBV28 and TRBJ1-1, is DVKVTQSSRYLVKRTGEKVFLECVQDMDHENMFWYRQDPGLGLRLIYFSYDVKMKEKGDIPEGYSVSREKKERFSLILESASTNQTSMYLCASSTSVNTEAFFGQGTRLTVV.

On this clonotype: The junction differs from germline at one of its ends, possibly a read error. The chain employs TRBV18 and TRBJ1-1; 9 positions match TRBD1. Germline CDR1 reads KGHSH; CDR2 reads LQKENI. The CDR3 totals 17 residues. CDR3 sequence reads: CASSSPGTGTFVSEAFF. The CDR3 DNA is TGTGCCAGCTCATCACCCGGGACAGGGACCTTCGTCTCTGAAGCTTTCTTT.

In this sample, this clonotype turned up a few times. The chain employs TRBV18 and TRBJ2-1; 8 bases align to TRBD1. This CDR3 has 14 amino acids. CDR1 is KGHSH, CDR2 LQKENI, per germline. J lost 6 bases, V lost 3 bases, and 4 bases had no gene match. The CDR3 DNA is TGTGCCAGCTCACCCGGACAGGGATCCAATGAGCAGTTCTTC. Residues: CASSPGQGSNEQFF.

V and J are TRBV29-1 and TRBJ1-1, with D hard to call. The V gene's germline CDR1 is SQVTM and CDR2 ANQGSEA. The CDR3 has 11 amino acids. Trimming took 7 bases from V and 6 from J, leaving 12 bases between them. CDR3 region: CSGEVDPEAFF. CDR3 nucleotides: TGCAGCGGAGAGGTGGACCCTGAAGCTTTCTTT.

This clonotype occurred a few times. The CDR3 spells CSGAGAEVNTEAFF. In DNA, the CDR3 is TGCAGTGGGGCGGGGGCGGAGGTGAACACTGAAGCTTTCTTT. V and J are TRBV20-1 and TRBJ1-1; D might be TRBD1 (6 bases). Germline values: CDR1 DFQATT, CDR2 SNEGSKA (reference sequence). V was pared by 7 bases and J by 0 bases, with 15 bases between. The CDR3 is 14 residues long.

The chain couples TRBV29-1 to TRBJ1-1; D uncertain. The CDR3 spans 13 residues. V lost 7 bases to trimming and J lost 4 bases, with 16 bases between them. CDR1 and CDR2 (germline): SQVTM, ANQGSEA. The CDR3 DNA reads TGCAGCGCCGAAGGGCCACAGAGCACTGAAGCTTTCTTT. Translating gives CSAEGPQSTEAFF.

CDR3 nucleotide sequence: TGTGCCAGCAGCTTAGGAGCGGGAGAAGATACGCAGTATTTT. Its protein product is CASSLGAGEDTQYF. V gene TRBV7-2 combines with J gene TRBJ2-3, with 8 positions matching TRBD2. V lost 1 base and J lost 5; bases outside the gene matches: 2. In germline, CDR1 is SGHTA, CDR2 FQGNSA. This CDR3 has 14 amino acids.

The chain employs TRBV6-5 and TRBJ2-7, with 7 bases fitting TRBD2. V was clipped by 0 bases and J by 2 bases; unmatched bases: 7. CDR3 length: 16 amino acids. Germline CDR1 reads MNHEY; CDR2 reads SVGAGI. The CDR3 loop is CASSYSWWGGTYEQYF. The CDR3 bases are TGTGCCAGCAGTTACTCATGGTGGGGGGGTACCTACGAGCAGTACTTC.

The chain is built from TRBV6-2 or TRBV6-3 and TRBJ2-7; D is ambiguous. V was clipped by 6 bases and J by 6 bases, with 18 bases between them. CDR3 size: 14 residues. Germline V gives CDR1 MNHEY, CDR2 SVGEGT. CDR3 in amino acids: CASSPVTSKGEQYF. CDR3 nucleotides: TGTGCCAGCAGCCCGGTCACCTCCAAGGGCGAGCAGTACTTC.

This clonotype was counted a few times. The V call is TRBV18, the J call TRBJ1-5; TRBD1 might be the D (5 bases). This CDR3 has 15 amino acids. V lost 1 base and J 7 bases, leaving 14 bases between the germline ends. Germline-derived CDR1 and CDR2 are KGHSH and LQKENI. CDR3 sequence reads: CASSPQRGGNQPQHF. The CDR3 nucleotides read TGTGCCAGCTCACCACAGAGGGGAGGGAACCAGCCCCAGCATTTT.

In this sample, this clonotype turned up a few times. The gene calls are TRBV20-1 and TRBJ1-2; 7 positions match TRBD1. Trimming cost V 1 base and J 0 bases; bases outside gene matches: 8. The CDR3 has 16 residues. CDR1 and CDR2 (germline): DFQATT, SNEGSKA (reference sequence). The CDR3 is CSARVIGTAANYGYTF. CDR3 DNA: TGCAGTGCTAGAGTAATCGGGACAGCAGCTAACTATGGCTACACCTTC.

A few counts support this clonotype. The rearrangement links TRBV20-1 to TRBJ2-5; D uncertain. The CDR3 extends over 16 amino acids. Trimming cost V 0 bases and J 8 bases, with 22 bases left between them. The germline V gene encodes CDR1 DFQATT and CDR2 SNEGSKA (reference sequence). The CDR3 reads CSAREGLLGRRFTQYF. As DNA, the CDR3 is TGCAGTGCTAGAGAGGGTTTGCTAGGGCGACGTTTCACCCAGTACTTC.

The chain uses TRBV20-1 and TRBJ2-3, with D perhaps TRBD1 or TRBD2 (6 bases each). Trimming took off 7 bases at V and 1 base at J, with 9 bases between the two ends. This CDR3 is built from 12 residues. Looked up from germline, CDR1 is DFQATT and CDR2 is SNEGSKA (reference sequence). The CDR3 is CSGRGGTDTQYF. The CDR3 DNA reads TGCAGTGGGAGGGGGGGCACAGATACGCAGTATTTT.

The chain joins TRBV12-3 or TRBV12-4 to TRBJ2-7; 12 bases match TRBD1. Unmatched junction bases numbered 9, after V lost 3 bases and J lost 3 bases. The CDR3 is 17 residues long. CDR3 amino acids: CASSLWDRGRSSYEQYF. CDR3 nucleotides: TGTGCCAGCAGTTTGTGGGACAGGGGGCGATCTAGCTACGAGCAGTACTTC.

The chain couples TRBV18 to TRBJ1-5; D perhaps matches TRBD1 (5 bases). The germline V gene encodes CDR1 KGHSH and CDR2 LQKENI. Trimming cost V 2 bases and J 4 bases, with 15 bases left between them. This CDR3 contains 16 residues. CDR3: CASSPFPGPGNQPQHF. The CDR3 nucleotides are TGTGCCAGCTCACCATTTCCGGGGCCGGGGAATCAGCCCCAGCATTTT.

The chain couples TRBV27 to TRBJ1-5, with 8 bases aligning to TRBD1. The CDR3 is 13 residues long. The J segment lost 7 bases and the V segment lost 9 bases, leaving 8 bases of the junction unmatched. Germline values: CDR1 MNHEY, CDR2 SMNVEV (reference sequence). Here the CDR3 DNA reads TGTGCCAGTAGACAGGGGTATGGCCAGCCCCAGCATTTT. Protein: CASRQGYGQPQHF.

This chain connects TRBV11-2 to TRBJ2-1; TRBD2 agrees at 12 bases. Trimming at V came to 8 bases and at J to 2 bases, leaving 22 bases not matched to a gene. The length of the CDR3 is 21 residues. Germline values: CDR1 SGHAT, CDR2 FQNNGV. CDR3 sequence reads: CASARPDKTTSGRSPYNEQFF. The CDR3 coding sequence is TGTGCCAGCGCGAGGCCAGATAAAACAACTAGCGGGAGGTCTCCCTACAATGAGCAGTTCTTC.

The V and J genes are TRBV4-2 and TRBJ1-1; TRBD1 matches at 11 bases. Germline V gene lookup returns CDR1 LGHNA and CDR2 YNFKEQ. The CDR3 loop spans 16 amino acids. Trimming cost V 2 bases and J 5 bases; bases outside gene matches: 7. CDR3 nucleotides: TGTGCCAGCAGCCAAACGGACAGGGGGCGCATGACTGAAGCTTTCTTT. Its translation is CASSQTDRGRMTEAFF.

This clonotype was counted only a few times. The V and J genes are TRBV29-1 and TRBJ2-7; perhaps TRBD2 as D (6 bases). V lost 5 bases, J lost 6 bases, and 14 bases lay in between. The CDR3 is 12 amino acids. CDR1 and CDR2 from the germline V gene are SQVTM and ANQGSEA. The CDR3 DNA follows: TGCAGCGTTAAGGTGGGGGGTGGCGAGCAGTACTTC. It yields the protein CSVKVGGGEQYF.

The chain recombines TRBV10-3 with TRBJ2-1; D is perhaps TRBD1 (6 bases). Looked up from germline, CDR1 is ENHRY and CDR2 is SYGVKD. Trimming removed 0 bases from V and 4 bases from J, with 10 bases in between. This CDR3 comprises 15 residues. The CDR3: CAISESTTGYNEQFF. CDR3 in DNA: TGTGCCATCAGTGAGTCCACCACAGGGTACAATGAGCAGTTCTTC.

V gene TRBV12-3 or TRBV12-4 combines with J gene TRBJ1-5, with unresolved D. The CDR3 runs 13 residues. The V gene lost 2 bases and the J gene lost 4 bases, with 6 bases spanning the gap. This chain's CDR3 is CASSLKRNQPQHF. The CDR3, as DNA: TGTGCCAGCAGTTTAAAGAGAAATCAGCCCCAGCATTTT.

The chain recombines TRBV12-5 with TRBJ2-1; 7 bases map to TRBD2. Per the germline V gene, CDR1 is LGHNT and CDR2 is FRNRAP. This CDR3 contains 15 residues. V gave up 3 bases and J gave up 7 bases; unmatched junction bases: 9. CDR3 sequence (DNA): TGTGCTAGTGGTTTTACCCTAGCGGATCGTAATGAGCAGTTCTTC. Its translation: CASGFTLADRNEQFF.

This clonotype has just a few counts. This chain uses TRBV11-2 with TRBJ1-1; a possible D gene is TRBD1 (6 bases). From germline, CDR1 is SGHAT and CDR2 FQNNGV. Trimming left V 2 bases short and J 1 base short, with 17 bases between. The CDR3 loop spans 17 amino acids. CDR3 nucleotide sequence: TGTGCCAGCAGCTTAAGATCGGTTCGGGGGGCGAACACTGAAGCTTTCTTT. Protein sequence: CASSLRSVRGANTEAFF.

The chain joins TRBV19 to TRBJ1-5, with a tentative D call TRBD1 (5 bases). Trimming shortened V by 2 bases and J by 1 base, and 6 bases separated the two germline ends. Germline CDR1 is LNHDA and CDR2 is SQIVND (reference sequence). The CDR3 runs to 14 residues. CDR3 bases: TGTGCCAGTAGTATATGGGACAGCAATCAGCCCCAGCATTTT. Residues: CASSIWDSNQPQHF.

V gene TRBV6-1 combines with J gene TRBJ2-5; D is perhaps TRBD1 (6 bases). Trimming left V 5 bases short and J 6 bases short, with 19 bases between. This CDR3 spans 15 amino acids. Germline V gives CDR1 MNHNS, CDR2 SASEGT. The CDR3 region is CASSISLLGAKTQYF. DNA of the CDR3: TGTGCCAGCAGTATCTCACTTCTGGGGGCGAAGACCCAGTACTTC.

This chain links TRBV4-2 with TRBJ1-5; 7 positions agree with TRBD1. J was trimmed by 7 bases and V by 0 bases; bases with no gene match: 6. CDR3 length equals 15 residues. Germline loops: CDR1 LGHNA, CDR2 YNFKEQ. CDR3 amino acids: CASSQENRGTQPQHF. Here the CDR3 DNA reads TGTGCCAGCAGCCAAGAAAACAGGGGAACCCAGCCCCAGCATTTT.

The sample holds a few counts of this clonotype. The chain is built from TRBV5-4 and TRBJ1-2; 7 bases line up with TRBD1. CDR1 is SGHNT and CDR2 is YYREEE in the germline V gene (reference sequence). The trim removed 8 bases at V and 4 bases at J, leaving 8 bases unmatched. CDR3 length equals 13 residues. The CDR3 DNA reads as TGTGCCAGTAGTCCAGGGGGTGGCTATGGCTACACCTTC. Translating gives CASSPGGGYGYTF. The complete variable domain, with remaining parts taken from reference TRBV5-4 and TRBJ1-2, reads ETGVTQSPTHLIKTRGQQVTLRCSSQSGHNTVSWYQQALGQGPQFIFQYYREEENGRGNFPPRFSGLQFPNYSSELNVNALELDDSALYLCASSPGGGYGYTFGSGTRLTVV.

This clonotype has only a few counts. The gene calls are TRBV25-1 and TRBJ2-1, with D maybe TRBD1 (6 bases). This CDR3 has 14 residues. With 8 bases removed from V and 0 bases from J, the gap between germline ends came to 11 bases. Germline loops: CDR1 MGHDK, CDR2 SYGVNS. CDR3 protein: CASVMGHSYNEQFF. DNA of the CDR3: TGTGCCAGCGTTATGGGACACTCCTACAATGAGCAGTTCTTC.